This T cell receptor (beta chain) was documented in a study of cytomegalovirus exposure and HLA in healthy donors. PCR primers comprised 60 Vbeta and 13 Jbeta primers. Measured with immunoSEQ multiplex PCR; TCRdb has only the in-frame clones, and not every one. The sample records under 150,000 clones, more than 75% being singletons. A remark on this clone: The junction departs from the called germline gene at one end, perhaps through a read error.

CDR1 MDHEN and CDR2 SYDVKM come from the germline V gene. This CDR3 spans 14 amino acids. This chain uses TRBV28 with TRBJ2-1; 7 positions agree with TRBD2. The sample consisted of PBMCs. This TCR was sampled from a woman aged 50 to 65 in good health and CMV-seropositive. The CDR3 loop is CANSLAVSYNEQFF. CDR3 bases: TGTGCCAACAGTCTAGCGGTCTCCTACAATGAGCAGTTCTTC.